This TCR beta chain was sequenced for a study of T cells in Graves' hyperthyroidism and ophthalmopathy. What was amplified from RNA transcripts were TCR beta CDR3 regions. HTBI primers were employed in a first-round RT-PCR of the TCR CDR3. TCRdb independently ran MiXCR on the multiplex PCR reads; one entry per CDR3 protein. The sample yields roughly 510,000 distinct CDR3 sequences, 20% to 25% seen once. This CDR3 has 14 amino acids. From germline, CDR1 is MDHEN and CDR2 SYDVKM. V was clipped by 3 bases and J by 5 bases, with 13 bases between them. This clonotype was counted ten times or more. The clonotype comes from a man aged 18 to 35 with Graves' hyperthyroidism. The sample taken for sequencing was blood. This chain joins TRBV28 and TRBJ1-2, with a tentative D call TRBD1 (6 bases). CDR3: CASSFHRDVYGYTF. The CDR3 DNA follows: TGTGCCAGCAGTTTCCACAGGGACGTATATGGCTACACCTTC.